The rows below give T cell receptor beta chains drawn from one sample of a study of blood T cell repertoires in COVID-19. Only in-frame clones appear in the TCRdb table, and some are missing; sequencing was by immunoSEQ multiplex PCR. Of hundreds of thousands of clones in the sample, approximately 90% were seen once. The sample consisted of peripheral blood. The receptors were gathered from a man aged 60 to 69 who had recovered from COVID-19. The CDR3 runs from the conserved cysteine through the conserved F or W. The order of the fields is J gene, D gene, clone size, V gene, CDR3 protein, CDR3 DNA. A D gene is named only where the DNA matches it firmly. Clone size is shown for a subset of rows, as once, few, many or a class of expanded clone.

j_gene: TRBJ1-2; d_gene: TRBD1; abundance: -; v_gene: TRBV5-1; CDR3aa: CASSFRQGGNYGYTF; CDR3nt: TGCGCCAGCAGCTTTCGACAGGGGGGTAACTATGGCTACACCTTC
j_gene: TRBJ2-7; d_gene: TRBD1; abundance: -; v_gene: TRBV6-5; CDR3aa: CATGTGGLPYEQYF; CDR3nt: TGTGCCACCGGGACAGGGGGCCTCCCCTACGAGCAGTACTTC
j_gene: TRBJ2-2; d_gene: -; abundance: -; v_gene: TRBV3-1/TRBV3-2; CDR3aa: CASSQGRSPTGELFF; CDR3nt: TGTGCCAGCAGCCAAGGGAGGAGCCCCACCGGGGAGCTGTTTTTT
j_gene: TRBJ2-7; d_gene: -; abundance: -; v_gene: TRBV3-1/TRBV3-2; CDR3aa: CASSQRGYKQYF; CDR3nt: TGTGCCAGCAGCCAAAGGGGGTACAAGCAGTACTTC
j_gene: TRBJ2-1; d_gene: TRBD2; abundance: -; v_gene: TRBV12-5; CDR3aa: CASGPRGGGFSSYNEQFF; CDR3nt: TGTGCTAGTGGCCCCAGGGGCGGGGGGTTTAGCTCCTACAATGAGCAGTTCTTC
j_gene: TRBJ2-3; d_gene: TRBD2; abundance: once; v_gene: TRBV5-6; CDR3aa: CASGGGRLDTQYF; CDR3nt: TGTGCCAGTGGCGGGGGGCGGTTAGATACGCAGTATTTT
j_gene: TRBJ1-6; d_gene: -; abundance: -; v_gene: TRBV5-5; CDR3aa: CASSFIRDRSSPLHF; CDR3nt: TGTGCCAGCAGCTTCATCAGGGATCGCAGTTCACCCCTCCACTTT
j_gene: TRBJ2-3; d_gene: TRBD2; abundance: -; v_gene: TRBV29-1; CDR3aa: CSVEGGLESTQYF; CDR3nt: TGCAGCGTTGAAGGGGGACTAGAGAGTACGCAGTATTTT
j_gene: TRBJ2-5; d_gene: TRBD1; abundance: -; v_gene: TRBV19; CDR3aa: CASSISARTGTQETQYF; CDR3nt: TGTGCCAGTAGTATCTCCGCTCGGACAGGAACCCAAGAGACCCAGTACTTC
j_gene: TRBJ1-1; d_gene: -; abundance: once; v_gene: TRBV9; CDR3aa: CASSARTTGVLGVFF; CDR3nt: TGTGCCAGCAGCGCAAGGACGACAGGAGTCCTGGGGGTTTTCTTT
j_gene: TRBJ2-2; d_gene: -; abundance: -; v_gene: TRBV11-3; CDR3aa: CASSAGWGTGELFF; CDR3nt: TGTGCCAGCAGCGCGGGATGGGGGACCGGGGAGCTGTTTTTT
j_gene: TRBJ1-3; d_gene: -; abundance: -; v_gene: TRBV19; CDR3aa: CASSWADYSGNTIYF; CDR3nt: TGTGCCAGTAGTTGGGCGGACTACTCTGGAAACACCATATATTTT
j_gene: TRBJ2-5; d_gene: -; abundance: -; v_gene: TRBV15; CDR3aa: CATSRDLGSWATQYF; CDR3nt: TGTGCCACCAGCAGAGATTTGGGCAGTTGGGCAACCCAGTACTTC
j_gene: TRBJ1-4; d_gene: -; abundance: -; v_gene: TRBV21-1; CDR3aa: CASSKARLDSSNEKLFF; CDR3nt: TGTGCCAGCAGCAAAGCACGGTTGGACAGCTCTAATGAAAAACTGTTTTTT
j_gene: TRBJ1-2; d_gene: -; abundance: -; v_gene: TRBV10-3; CDR3aa: CASGGRSNYGYTF; CDR3nt: TGTGCCTCCGGCGGCAGAAGTAACTATGGCTACACCTTC
j_gene: TRBJ2-5; d_gene: TRBD2; abundance: -; v_gene: TRBV4-2; CDR3aa: CASSHSTGQRGGFETQYF; CDR3nt: TGTGCCAGCAGCCATTCCACGGGGCAGCGGGGGGGCTTTGAGACCCAGTACTTC
j_gene: TRBJ1-1; d_gene: TRBD1; abundance: -; v_gene: TRBV9; CDR3aa: CASSVLGQMNTEAFF; CDR3nt: TGTGCCAGCAGCGTACTGGGACAGATGAACACTGAAGCTTTCTTT
j_gene: TRBJ2-3; d_gene: TRBD2; abundance: -; v_gene: TRBV6-5; CDR3aa: CASSRAGGPTDTQYF; CDR3nt: TGTGCCAGCAGCCGAGCGGGGGGGCCGACAGATACGCAGTATTTT
j_gene: TRBJ1-2; d_gene: TRBD1; abundance: -; v_gene: TRBV7-6; CDR3aa: CASSFGQGSSVWGYTF; CDR3nt: TGTGCCAGCAGCTTCGGACAGGGTAGCTCTGTTTGGGGCTACACCTTC
j_gene: TRBJ2-2; d_gene: -; abundance: few; v_gene: TRBV5-1; CDR3aa: CASSLQAGYTGELFF; CDR3nt: TGCGCCAGCAGCTTGCAAGCGGGTTACACCGGGGAGCTGTTTTTT
j_gene: TRBJ1-6; d_gene: -; abundance: -; v_gene: TRBV7-2; CDR3aa: CASRHIRGQNNSPLHF; CDR3nt: TGTGCCAGCAGGCATATTAGGGGACAAAACAATTCACCCCTCCACTTT
j_gene: TRBJ1-2; d_gene: -; abundance: -; v_gene: TRBV12-3/TRBV12-4; CDR3aa: CASSLPGYGYTF; CDR3nt: TGTGCCAGCAGTTTACCCGGCTATGGCTACACCTTC
j_gene: TRBJ2-7; d_gene: -; abundance: -; v_gene: TRBV7-9; CDR3aa: CASSSLTTNEQYF; CDR3nt: TGTGCCAGCAGTTCGTTAACAACCAACGAGCAGTACTTC
j_gene: TRBJ2-5; d_gene: TRBD1; abundance: once; v_gene: TRBV29-1; CDR3aa: CSVEGQGFGETQYF; CDR3nt: TGCAGCGTTGAGGGACAGGGATTCGGAGAGACCCAGTACTTC
j_gene: TRBJ1-4; d_gene: -; abundance: -; v_gene: TRBV7-8; CDR3aa: CASSLFGGGGLFF; CDR3nt: TGTGCCAGCAGCTTATTCGGGGGCGGGGGACTGTTTTTT
j_gene: TRBJ1-3; d_gene: -; abundance: -; v_gene: TRBV4-1; CDR3aa: CASSQIGGNTIYF; CDR3nt: TGCGCCAGCAGCCAAATCGGTGGAAACACCATATATTTT
j_gene: TRBJ1-2; d_gene: -; abundance: -; v_gene: TRBV10-3; CDR3aa: CAISGGQYGYTF; CDR3nt: TGTGCCATCAGTGGCGGGCAGTATGGCTACACCTTC
j_gene: TRBJ2-5; d_gene: TRBD1; abundance: -; v_gene: TRBV7-2; CDR3aa: CASSPGTGAGGETQYF; CDR3nt: TGTGCCAGCAGCCCCGGGACAGGGGCAGGGGGGGAGACCCAGTACTTC
j_gene: TRBJ2-3; d_gene: TRBD1; abundance: -; v_gene: TRBV11-2; CDR3aa: CASSFGQGSMYTQYF; CDR3nt: TGTGCCAGCAGCTTCGGACAGGGCTCCATGTATACGCAGTATTTT
j_gene: TRBJ2-3; d_gene: TRBD1; abundance: -; v_gene: TRBV2; CDR3aa: CASGRQGIITDTQYF; CDR3nt: TGTGCCAGCGGGCGACAGGGGATAATCACAGATACGCAGTATTTT